Listed below are T cell receptor beta chains from one sample, sequenced in a study of tissue T cells after allogeneic stem cell transplantation. Clones were read by immunoSEQ multiplex PCR, and TCRdb kept only the in-frame ones, dropping some. The sample lists over 25,000 clones, 85% occurring once. The specimen was blood, collected before transplantation. Every receptor here comes from a woman aged 18-49 years who later had graft-versus-host disease after an allogeneic stem cell transplant. Each CDR3 is given with its conserved first and last residue. A D gene is named only where the DNA matches it firmly. A clone size is listed for some rows: how often the clone was seen (once, few, many), or a class if it is expanded.

j_call,v_call,d_call,clone_size,cdr3_aa,cdr3_nt
TRBJ2-7,TRBV13,TRBD1,-,CASSFRDRPTYEQYF,TGTGCCAGCAGCTTCCGGGACAGGCCAACCTACGAGCAGTACTTC
TRBJ1-1,TRBV2,-,-,CASRWTENTEAFF,TGTGCCAGCAGGTGGACCGAGAACACTGAAGCTTTCTTT
TRBJ2-1,TRBV30,TRBD2,-,CAWSVGGRDYNEQFF,TGTGCCTGGAGTGTTGGAGGGAGGGATTACAATGAGCAGTTCTTC
TRBJ2-7,TRBV5-1,TRBD1,-,CASSFGQGPESYEQYF,TGCGCCAGCAGCTTTGGACAGGGGCCGGAATCCTACGAGCAGTACTTC
TRBJ2-7,TRBV12-3/TRBV12-4,-,-,CASSVPYYEQYF,TGTGCCAGCAGTGTACCCTACTACGAGCAGTACTTC
TRBJ1-2,TRBV6-1,TRBD1,-,CASSEARGHGYTF,TGTGCCAGCAGTGAAGCGAGGGGGCATGGCTACACCTTC
TRBJ1-1,TRBV7-2,TRBD1,once,CASSLWTGGNTEAFF,TGTGCCAGCAGCTTATGGACAGGGGGAAACACTGAAGCTTTCTTT
TRBJ1-1,TRBV18,TRBD1,-,CASSLQGGRANTEAFF,TGTGCCAGCTCACTACAGGGGGGTCGGGCAAACACTGAAGCTTTCTTT
TRBJ1-6,TRBV27,-,-,CASSIRDSPLHF,TGTGCCAGCAGTATTAGGGATTCACCCCTCCACTTT
TRBJ1-5,TRBV5-1,-,-,CASSLAAGNQPQHF,TGCGCCAGCAGCTTGGCCGCGGGTAATCAGCCCCAGCATTTT
TRBJ2-7,TRBV11-2,-,-,CASSLITWLGQSTYEQYF,TGTGCCAGCAGCTTAATCACGTGGCTTGGACAGAGCACCTACGAGCAGTACTTC
TRBJ1-5,TRBV27,-,-,CASFTDYSNQPQHF,TGTGCCAGTTTCACAGATTATAGCAATCAGCCCCAGCATTTT
TRBJ2-1,TRBV6-4,-,few,CASSDSSGSYNEQFF,TGTGCCAGCAGTGACTCTAGCGGCTCCTACAATGAGCAGTTCTTC
TRBJ1-4,TRBV5-4,-,-,CASSVGTSGRYEKLFF,TGTGCCAGCAGCGTCGGGACTTCCGGGCGGTATGAAAAACTGTTTTTT
TRBJ1-1,TRBV12-3/TRBV12-4,-,-,CALGSAPNTEAFF,TGTGCCCTAGGAAGTGCGCCGAACACTGAAGCTTTCTTT
TRBJ2-7,TRBV7-2,-,-,CASSKRGGDEQYF,TGTGCCAGCAGCAAAAGGGGAGGAGACGAGCAGTACTTC
TRBJ1-5,TRBV5-8,-,-,CASRKGVQPQHF,TGTGCCAGTCGTAAAGGGGTTCAGCCCCAGCATTTT
TRBJ2-7,TRBV5-1,TRBD1,-,CASSLGQGAMNEQYF,TGCGCCAGCAGCTTGGGACAGGGGGCTATGAACGAGCAGTACTTC
TRBJ1-1,TRBV4-2,-,-,CASSRQEGNTEAFF,TGTGCCAGCAGTCGACAGGAAGGGAACACTGAAGCTTTCTTT
TRBJ2-7,TRBV11-2,-,-,CASSLKPGPIEQYF,TGTGCCAGCAGCTTAAAGCCGGGACCCATCGAGCAGTACTTC
TRBJ2-3,TRBV7-9,-,few,CASSLEGVLVVITDTQYF,TGTGCCAGCAGCTTAGAGGGGGTCCTGGTGGTCATCACAGATACGCAGTATTTT
TRBJ2-2,TRBV6-4,-,few,CASSEAGGRTGELFF,TGTGCCAGCAGTGAAGCAGGGGGGCGCACCGGGGAGCTGTTTTTT
TRBJ1-1,TRBV14,TRBD1,-,CASSGTGGTEAFF,TGTGCCAGCAGCGGGACAGGGGGCACTGAAGCTTTCTTT
TRBJ1-5,TRBV7-2,-,-,CASSDQGNQPQHF,TGTGCCAGCAGCGATCAGGGCAATCAGCCCCAGCATTTT